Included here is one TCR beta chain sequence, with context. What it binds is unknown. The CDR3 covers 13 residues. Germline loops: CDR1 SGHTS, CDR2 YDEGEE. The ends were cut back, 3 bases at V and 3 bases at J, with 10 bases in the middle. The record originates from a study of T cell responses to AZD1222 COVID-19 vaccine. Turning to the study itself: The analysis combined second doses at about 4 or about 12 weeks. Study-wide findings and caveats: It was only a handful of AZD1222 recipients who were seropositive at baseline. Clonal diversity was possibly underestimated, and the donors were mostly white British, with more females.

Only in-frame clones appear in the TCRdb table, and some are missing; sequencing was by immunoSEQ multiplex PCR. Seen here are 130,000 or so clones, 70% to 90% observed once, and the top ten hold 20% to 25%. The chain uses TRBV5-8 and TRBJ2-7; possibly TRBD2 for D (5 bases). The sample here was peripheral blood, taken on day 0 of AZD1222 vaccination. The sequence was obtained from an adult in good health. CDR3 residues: CASSSPGIYEQYF. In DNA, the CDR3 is TGTGCCAGCAGCTCCCCCGGGATCTACGAGCAGTACTTC.